Below are 31 T cell receptor beta chains sequenced from a single sample in a study of blood T cell repertoires in COVID-19. Profiling relied on immunoSEQ multiplex PCR, and the TCRdb table lists in-frame clones only, not all of them. Of fewer than 200,000 clones listed, about 85% are singletons. The source material was peripheral blood. These receptors were taken from a man in his sixties with active or convalescent COVID-19.

The V gene is TRBV7-9, the J gene TRBJ1-6, with TRBD1 as a possible D gene (5 bases). The germline V gene encodes CDR1 SEHNR and CDR2 FQNEAQ (reference sequence). This CDR3 region has 14 residues. Trimming took 3 bases from V and 9 from J, leaving 12 bases between them. The CDR3 DNA is TGTGCCAGCAGCTTCAGGGCCACGGGTTCACCCCTCCACTTT. It specifies CASSFRATGSPLHF.

V is TRBV7-2 and J is TRBJ2-1; 10 nucleotides agree with TRBD1. The V and J ends lost 4 bases and 8 bases, in that order; junction bases with no gene match: 11. CDR1 is SGHTA, CDR2 FQGNSA, per germline. CDR3 size: 16 residues. CDR3 in amino acids: CASSSPGQGIRYEQFF. CDR3 coding DNA: TGTGCCAGCAGCTCACCGGGACAGGGGATACGGTATGAGCAGTTCTTC.

The chain combines TRBV28 with TRBJ2-3; D not resolved. The germline V gene encodes CDR1 MDHEN and CDR2 SYDVKM. CDR3 length: 15 residues. V shed 5 bases and J shed 1 base, with 13 bases lying between them. CDR3 protein: CASSTFETRTDTQYF. Written as DNA, the CDR3 is TGTGCCAGCAGTACCTTCGAGACACGCACAGATACGCAGTATTTT.

This clone came up once. The rearrangement joins TRBV12-3 or TRBV12-4 to TRBJ2-2; unclear D gene. Trimming took off 3 bases at V and 8 bases at J, with 4 bases between the two ends. The CDR3 extends over 11 amino acids. CDR3 sequence: CASSLRGELFF. The DNA for the CDR3 is TGTGCCAGCAGTTTGAGGGGGGAGCTGTTTTTT.

The chain carries TRBV6-6 and TRBJ2-7, with D tentatively TRBD2 (5 bases). The CDR3 is made up of 14 amino acids. Trimming left V 4 bases short and J 7 bases short, with 17 bases between. Germline values: CDR1 MNHNY, CDR2 SVGAGI (reference sequence). CDR3 DNA sequence: TGTGCCAGCAGTTCCACCTCGGAGACGGGGGAGCAGTACTTC. It encodes CASSSTSETGEQYF.

As to this clone: Additional DNA sequences in this sample encode the identical CDR3. The V gene is TRBV5-4, the J gene TRBJ2-3, with 7 bases that match TRBD2. J lost 2 bases, V lost 2 bases, and 5 bases had no gene match. CDR1 and CDR2 from the germline V gene are SGHNT and YYREEE (reference sequence). The CDR3 has 15 residues. The CDR3 region is CASSFGLADTDTQYF. CDR3 coding DNA: TGTGCCAGCAGCTTTGGTCTAGCGGACACAGATACGCAGTATTTT.

This chain uses TRBV6-5 with TRBJ1-5; D is uncertain. Germline V gene data show CDR1 as MNHEY and CDR2 as SVGAGI. The CDR3 loop spans 13 amino acids. V was cut by 2 bases and J by 4 bases, with 6 bases left in between. CDR3 in amino acids: CASSYNPNQPQHF. CDR3 DNA sequence: TGTGCCAGCAGTTACAATCCTAATCAGCCCCAGCATTTT.

The chain uses TRBV24-1 and TRBJ2-7; maybe TRBD1 (5 bases). The V gene lost 3 bases and the J gene lost 2 bases, with 13 bases spanning the gap. This CDR3 is built from 15 residues. Per the germline V gene, CDR1 is KGHDR and CDR2 is SFDVKD. In nucleotides, the CDR3 is TGTGCCACCAGTGATGGGGCAGGGATCCCCTACGAGCAGTACTTC. Translation: CATSDGAGIPYEQYF.

CDR3 nucleotides: TGTGCCAGTAGCACGCTGACTTATGGCTACACCTTC. Residues: CASSTLTYGYTF. J is TRBJ1-2 and V is TRBV19; unclear D gene. The CDR3 sequence is 12 residues long. CDR1 and CDR2 (germline): LNHDA, SQIVND (reference sequence). Trimming took 6 bases from V and 5 from J, leaving 10 bases between them.

This chain joins TRBV19 and TRBJ1-4; D perhaps matches TRBD1 (5 bases). The CDR3 contains 12 residues. V lost 7 bases, J lost 7 bases, and 10 bases lay in between. CDR1 is LNHDA and CDR2 is SQIVND in the germline V gene (reference sequence). The CDR3 loop reads CASTRVGEKLFF. The CDR3 DNA sequence: TGTGCCAGTACCAGGGTCGGTGAAAAACTGTTTTTT. The full variable domain, in which reference TRBV19 and TRBJ1-4 provide the parts outside the CDR3, is DGGITQSPKYLFRKEGQNVTLSCEQNLNHDAMYWYRQDPGQGLRLIYYSQIVNDFQKGDIAEGYSVSREKKESFPLTVTSAQKNPTAFYLCASTRVGEKLFFGSGTQLSVL.

The V call is TRBV6-1, the J call TRBJ2-7; TRBD2 matches 8 bases. Germline loops: CDR1 MNHNS, CDR2 SASEGT. CDR3 length: 15 residues. Unmatched junction bases numbered 5, after V lost 3 bases and J lost 1 base. The CDR3 reads CASSDLSGASYEQYF. CDR3 coding DNA: TGTGCCAGCAGTGATCTTAGCGGGGCTTCCTACGAGCAGTACTTC.

V gene TRBV6-5 combines with J gene TRBJ1-1, with D possibly being TRBD1 (6 bases). Germline lookup yields CDR1 MNHEY and CDR2 SVGAGI. Trimming removed 5 bases at V and 1 base at J, with 8 bases between. The CDR3 is made up of 13 amino acids. CDR3 residues: CASSRGQNTEAFF. CDR3 in DNA: TGTGCCAGCAGTAGGGGACAGAACACTGAAGCTTTCTTT.

There are a few counts of this clone. The rearrangement uses TRBV7-9 and TRBJ2-7; the D gene is possibly TRBD1 (5 bases). With 1 base removed from V and 6 bases from J, the gap between germline ends came to 10 bases. Germline V lookup: CDR1 SEHNR, CDR2 FQNEAQ (reference sequence). This CDR3 comprises 13 residues. This CDR3 reads CASSLVGQGEQYF. The CDR3, as DNA: TGTGCCAGCAGCTTAGTCGGCCAGGGCGAGCAGTACTTC.

The gene calls are TRBV9 and TRBJ1-2, with D maybe TRBD1 (6 bases). CDR1 is SGDLS, CDR2 YYNGEE, per germline. Trimming took off 0 bases at V and 0 bases at J, with 6 bases between the two ends. This CDR3 is 14 amino acids long. The CDR3 region is CASSVGTANYGYTF. In DNA form, the CDR3 reads TGTGCCAGCAGCGTAGGGACAGCTAACTATGGCTACACCTTC.

The chain has TRBV29-1 and TRBJ1-4; 8 bases agree with TRBD1. This CDR3 is built from 14 residues. Germline CDR1 is SQVTM and CDR2 is ANQGSEA. V trimming: 7 bases; J trimming: 3 bases; junction bases outside the gene matches: 7. The CDR3 spells CSAVQGAANEKLFF. The CDR3 DNA reads TGCAGCGCGGTGCAGGGGGCGGCTAATGAAAAACTGTTTTTT.

The gene calls are TRBV6-5 and TRBJ2-7; a possible D gene is TRBD2 (7 bases). The CDR3 has 15 amino acids. Trimming left V 5 bases short and J 4 bases short, with 18 bases between. Germline V lookup: CDR1 MNHEY, CDR2 SVGAGI. The CDR3 bases are TGTGCCAGCAGTAGATTAGCAAAGGGGGGGTACGAGCAGTACTTC. This translates into CASSRLAKGGYEQYF.

This rearrangement joins TRBV6-5 to TRBJ2-3; a weak D match, TRBD2 (5 bases). The CDR3 extends over 12 amino acids. Germline CDR1 MNHEY, CDR2 SVGAGI. Trimming stripped 8 bases from V and 5 bases from J, with 11 bases between. CDR3 amino acids: CASRLAGDTQYF. The CDR3 DNA follows: TGTGCCAGCCGGCTAGCAGGAGATACGCAGTATTTT.

The rearrangement joins TRBV7-3 to TRBJ2-6, with TRBD1 matching over 9 bases. The CDR3 consists of 18 residues. Germline-derived CDR1 and CDR2 are SGHTA and FQGTGA. J was trimmed by 2 bases and V by 5 bases; bases with no gene match: 10. The CDR3 spells CASSAGTGSITGANVLTF. For the CDR3, the DNA is TGTGCCAGCAGCGCCGGGACAGGGTCGATCACTGGGGCCAACGTCCTGACTTTC.

The chain recombines TRBV30 with TRBJ1-3, with D unresolved. In germline, CDR1 is GTSNPN, CDR2 SVGIG (reference sequence). The V end was cut by 2 bases, the J end by 4 bases, with 15 bases between. CDR3 size: 15 residues. The CDR3 DNA follows: TGTGCCTGGAGTATCGGCGGCTCGATGGGAAACACCATATATTTT. The encoded protein is CAWSIGGSMGNTIYF.

The chain uses TRBV2 and TRBJ2-5; D is undetermined. V dropped 6 bases and J dropped 5 bases, with 13 bases sitting between them. CDR1 is SNHLY, CDR2 FYNNEI, per germline. This CDR3 has 13 amino acids. CDR3 sequence (DNA): TGTGCCAGCAGCCCACTTAATGAGGAGACCCAGTACTTC. Protein product: CASSPLNEETQYF.

The genes are TRBV24-1 and TRBJ1-3; D is perhaps TRBD1 (6 bases). CDR1 and CDR2 from the germline V gene are KGHDR and SFDVKD. The CDR3 consists of 14 residues. The ends were cut back, 6 bases at V and 0 bases at J, with 8 bases in the middle. CDR3 DNA sequence: TGTGCCACCAGTCCAGGGGACTCTGGAAACACCATATATTTT. The encoded protein is CATSPGDSGNTIYF.

V and J are TRBV3-1 (or the pseudogene TRBV3-2) and TRBJ2-5; D may be TRBD1 (6 bases). Deletions cut 1 base from V and 5 bases from J, with 17 bases between. Germline V CDR1 and CDR2: LGHDT, YNNKEL (reference sequence). The CDR3 contains 16 residues. This CDR3 is CASSQGLGGTRETQYF. In DNA form, the CDR3 reads TGTGCCAGCAGCCAAGGGTTAGGGGGTACTCGGGAGACCCAGTACTTC.

This clone occurred once. The chain employs TRBV9 and TRBJ2-7; 9 positions match TRBD1. Germline CDR1 is SGDLS and CDR2 is YYNGEE. The CDR3 has 16 amino acids. The V and J ends lost 4 bases and 6 bases, in that order; junction bases with no gene match: 14. The CDR3 loop is CASSLTLQGAISEQYF. CDR3 nucleotides: TGTGCCAGCAGCCTTACTTTACAGGGGGCGATAAGCGAGCAGTACTTC. Full variable domain (missing parts from reference TRBV9 and TRBJ2-7): DSGVTQTPKHLITATGQRVTLRCSPRSGDLSVYWYQQSLDQGLQFLIQYYNGEERAKGNILERFSAQQFPDLHSELNLSSLELGDSALYFCASSLTLQGAISEQYFGPGTRLTVT.

Written as DNA, the CDR3 is TGTGCCAGCAGTTATGGCGGGGGCTCCTACGAGCAGTACTTC. Encoded protein: CASSYGGGSYEQYF. V and J are TRBV6-6 and TRBJ2-7; the match to TRBD2 covers 7 bases. This CDR3 is built from 14 residues. CDR1 MNHNY and CDR2 SVGAGI come from the germline V gene (reference sequence). V shed 3 bases and J 0 bases; nucleotides not matched to a gene: 2.

This clone has only one observation. V usage is TRBV6-1 and J usage is TRBJ1-6; 9 bases fit TRBD1. CDR1 and CDR2 from the germline V gene are MNHNS and SASEGT. Germline trimming cut 1 base from V and 9 bases from J; bases unmatched to any gene: 10. The CDR3 loop spans 17 amino acids. The chain's CDR3 is CASSEVGTGLGGSPLHF. CDR3 DNA: TGTGCCAGCAGTGAAGTGGGGACAGGGTTAGGGGGTTCACCCCTCCACTTT.

CDR3 DNA: TGTGCCAGCAGTCCCAGGGGTCACACCGGGGAGCTGTTTTTT. Translating it yields CASSPRGHTGELFF. The chain carries TRBV6-5 and TRBJ2-2; a weak D match, TRBD1 (6 bases). Looked up from germline, CDR1 is MNHEY and CDR2 is SVGAGI. This CDR3 spans 14 amino acids. The ends were cut back, 5 bases at V and 3 bases at J, with 10 bases in the middle.

Notes on this clone: The identical CDR3 is also encoded by other nucleotide sequences in the sample. The chain couples TRBV27 to TRBJ1-5, with 9 nucleotides matching TRBD1. V was clipped by 3 bases and J by 4 bases; unmatched bases: 1. Germline V gives CDR1 MNHEY, CDR2 SMNVEV (reference sequence). The CDR3 runs 14 residues. In DNA form, the CDR3 reads TGTGCCAGCAGTTTGACAGGGGGGAATCAGCCCCAGCATTTT. As protein: CASSLTGGNQPQHF.

This chain joins TRBV6-5 and TRBJ1-4; TRBD1 aligns across 7 bases. This CDR3 has 13 residues. The germline gives CDR1 MNHEY, CDR2 SVGAGI. J gave up 8 bases and V 6 bases, and 6 bases lay outside the gene matches. The CDR3 DNA follows: TGTGCCAGCAGAGACAGGGCACTAGAAAAACTGTTTTTT. The encoded protein is CASRDRALEKLFF.

The chain carries TRBV15 and TRBJ1-3; no reliable D call. There are 15 residues in the CDR3. Germline V CDR1 and CDR2: LNHNV, YYDKDF (reference sequence). V shed 0 bases and J shed 0 bases, with 6 bases lying between them. CDR3: CATSRDRVSGNTIYF. CDR3 DNA: TGTGCCACCAGCAGAGATAGAGTCTCTGGAAACACCATATATTTT.

The V and J genes are TRBV6-5 and TRBJ2-3, with TRBD2 matching over 7 bases. The ends lost 7 bases at V and 3 bases at J; junction bases unmatched: 10. The CDR3 spans 15 residues. Germline lookup yields CDR1 MNHEY and CDR2 SVGAGI. The CDR3 reads CASTPWRGYTDTQYF. CDR3 coding DNA: TGTGCCAGCACCCCCTGGCGGGGGTATACAGATACGCAGTATTTT.

The chain links TRBV2 to TRBJ1-3, with a weak D call TRBD1 (6 bases). Trimming left V 6 bases short and J 0 bases short, with 12 bases between. Germline values: CDR1 SNHLY, CDR2 FYNNEI. The CDR3 is 15 amino acids. The DNA for the CDR3 is TGTGCCAGCAGAGTTGGGACAAACTCTGGAAACACCATATATTTT. Its protein product is CASRVGTNSGNTIYF.